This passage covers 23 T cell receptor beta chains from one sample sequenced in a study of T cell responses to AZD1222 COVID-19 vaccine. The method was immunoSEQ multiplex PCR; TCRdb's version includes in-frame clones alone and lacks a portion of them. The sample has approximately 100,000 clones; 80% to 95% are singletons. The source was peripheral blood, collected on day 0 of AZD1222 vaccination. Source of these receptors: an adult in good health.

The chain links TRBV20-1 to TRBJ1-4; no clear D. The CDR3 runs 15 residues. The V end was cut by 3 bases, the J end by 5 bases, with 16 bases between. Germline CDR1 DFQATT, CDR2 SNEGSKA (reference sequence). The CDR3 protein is CSASGPGGPNEKLFF. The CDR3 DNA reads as TGCAGTGCTAGTGGCCCTGGCGGGCCGAATGAAAAACTGTTTTTT.

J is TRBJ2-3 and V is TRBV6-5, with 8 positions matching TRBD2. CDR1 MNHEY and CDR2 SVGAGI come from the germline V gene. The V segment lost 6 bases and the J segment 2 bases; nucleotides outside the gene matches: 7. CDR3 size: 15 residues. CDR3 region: CASRPVAGLTDTQYF. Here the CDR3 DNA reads TGTGCCAGCAGACCCGTAGCGGGACTCACAGATACGCAGTATTTT.

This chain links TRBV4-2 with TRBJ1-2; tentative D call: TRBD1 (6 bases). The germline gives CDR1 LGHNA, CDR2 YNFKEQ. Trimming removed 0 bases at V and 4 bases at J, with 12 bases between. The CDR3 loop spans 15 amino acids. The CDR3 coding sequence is TGTGCCAGCAGCCAAGATAGGGGGGACCCCTATGGCTACACCTTC. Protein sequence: CASSQDRGDPYGYTF.

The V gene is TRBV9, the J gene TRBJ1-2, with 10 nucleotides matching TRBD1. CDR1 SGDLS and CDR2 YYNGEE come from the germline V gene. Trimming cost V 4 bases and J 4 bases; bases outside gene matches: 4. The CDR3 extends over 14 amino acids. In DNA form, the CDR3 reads TGTGCCAGCAGCCCAGGGGACAGGGGCTATGGCTACACCTTC. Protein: CASSPGDRGYGYTF.

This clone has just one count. The CDR3 region has the DNA TGTGCCAGCAGTGGGATGACTAGCGGGGGGGCATATGATACGCAGTATTTT. This sequence encodes CASSGMTSGGAYDTQYF. The chain employs TRBV9 and TRBJ2-3, with TRBD2 identical over 14 bases. J gave up 6 bases and V 5 bases, and 11 bases lay outside the gene matches. The CDR3 consists of 17 residues. Germline lookup yields CDR1 SGDLS and CDR2 YYNGEE.

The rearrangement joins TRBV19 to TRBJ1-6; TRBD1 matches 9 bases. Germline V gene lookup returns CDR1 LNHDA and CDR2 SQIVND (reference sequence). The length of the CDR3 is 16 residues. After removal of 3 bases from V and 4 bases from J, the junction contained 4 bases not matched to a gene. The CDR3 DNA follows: TGTGCCAGTAGTATGCGAGACAGGGGGTATAATTCACCCCTCCACTTT. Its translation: CASSMRDRGYNSPLHF.

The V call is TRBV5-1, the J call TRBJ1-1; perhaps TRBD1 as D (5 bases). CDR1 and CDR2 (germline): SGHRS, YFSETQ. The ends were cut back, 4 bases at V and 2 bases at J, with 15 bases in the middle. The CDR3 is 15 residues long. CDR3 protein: CASSVLGTDNTEAFF. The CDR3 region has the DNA TGCGCCAGCAGCGTATTGGGGACGGACAACACTGAAGCTTTCTTT.

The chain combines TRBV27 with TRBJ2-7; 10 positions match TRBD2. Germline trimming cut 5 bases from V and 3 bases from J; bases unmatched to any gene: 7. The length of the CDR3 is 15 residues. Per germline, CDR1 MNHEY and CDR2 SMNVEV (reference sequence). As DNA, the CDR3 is TGTGCCAGCAGTCTCATAGCGGGGGGACTCTACGAGCAGTACTTC. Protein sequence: CASSLIAGGLYEQYF.

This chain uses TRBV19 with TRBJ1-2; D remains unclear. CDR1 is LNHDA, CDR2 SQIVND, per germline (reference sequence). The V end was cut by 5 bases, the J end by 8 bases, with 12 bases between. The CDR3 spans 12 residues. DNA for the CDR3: TGTGCCAGTAGTTCGGCGCCGCGGGGCTACACCTTC. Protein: CASSSAPRGYTF.

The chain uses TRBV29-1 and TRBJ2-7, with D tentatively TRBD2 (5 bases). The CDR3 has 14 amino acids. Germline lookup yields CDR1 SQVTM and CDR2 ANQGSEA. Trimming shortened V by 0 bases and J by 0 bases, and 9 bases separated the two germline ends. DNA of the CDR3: TGCAGCGTTGAAGACGAGGGTTCCTCCTACGAGCAGTACTTC. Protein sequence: CSVEDEGSSYEQYF.

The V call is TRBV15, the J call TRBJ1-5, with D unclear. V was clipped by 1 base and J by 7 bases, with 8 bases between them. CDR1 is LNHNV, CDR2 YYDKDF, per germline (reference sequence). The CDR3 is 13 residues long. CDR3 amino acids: CATSRGGSQPQHF. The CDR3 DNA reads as TGTGCCACCAGCAGAGGAGGCAGCCAGCCCCAGCATTTT. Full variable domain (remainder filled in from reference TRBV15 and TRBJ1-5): DAMVIQNPRYQVTQFGKPVTLSCSQTLNHNVMYWYQQKSSQAPKLLFHYYDKDFNNEADTPDNFQSRRPNTSFCFLDIRSPGLGDTAMYLCATSRGGSQPQHFGDGTRLSIL.

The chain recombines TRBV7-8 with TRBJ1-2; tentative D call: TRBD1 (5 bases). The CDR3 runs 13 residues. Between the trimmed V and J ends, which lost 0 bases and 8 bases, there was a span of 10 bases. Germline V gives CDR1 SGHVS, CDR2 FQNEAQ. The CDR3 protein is CASSLASGSGYTF. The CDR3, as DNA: TGTGCCAGCAGCTTAGCGTCAGGGTCGGGCTACACCTTC.

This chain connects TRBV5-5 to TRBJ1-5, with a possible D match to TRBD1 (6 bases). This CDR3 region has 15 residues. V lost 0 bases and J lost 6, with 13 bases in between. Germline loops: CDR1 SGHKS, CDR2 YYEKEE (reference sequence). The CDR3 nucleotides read TGTGCCAGCAGCTTGGCTACTGGGGGCGGTCAGCCCCAGCATTTT. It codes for CASSLATGGGQPQHF.

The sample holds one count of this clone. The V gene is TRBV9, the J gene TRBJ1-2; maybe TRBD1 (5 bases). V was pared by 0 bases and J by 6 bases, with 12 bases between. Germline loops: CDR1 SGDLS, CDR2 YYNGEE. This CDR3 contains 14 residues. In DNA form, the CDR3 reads TGTGCCAGCAGCGTAGCTGGGGGACTTGATGGCTACACCTTC. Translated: CASSVAGGLDGYTF. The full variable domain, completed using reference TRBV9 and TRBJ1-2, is DSGVTQTPKHLITATGQRVTLRCSPRSGDLSVYWYQQSLDQGLQFLIQYYNGEERAKGNILERFSAQQFPDLHSELNLSSLELGDSALYFCASSVAGGLDGYTFGSGTRLTVV.

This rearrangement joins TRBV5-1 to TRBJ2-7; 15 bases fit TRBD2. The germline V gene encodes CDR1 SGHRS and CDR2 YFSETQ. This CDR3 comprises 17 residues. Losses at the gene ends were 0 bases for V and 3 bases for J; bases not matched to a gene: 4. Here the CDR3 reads CASSLAGGLAGGYEQYF. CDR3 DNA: TGCGCCAGCAGCTTGGCCGGGGGACTAGCGGGGGGCTACGAGCAGTACTTC.

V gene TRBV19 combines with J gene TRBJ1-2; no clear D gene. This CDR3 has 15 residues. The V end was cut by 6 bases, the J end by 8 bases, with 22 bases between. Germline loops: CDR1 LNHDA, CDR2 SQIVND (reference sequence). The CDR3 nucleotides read TGTGCCAGTAGAGATTTGGGAGGCCGCCCTTGGGGCTACACCTTC. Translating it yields CASRDLGGRPWGYTF. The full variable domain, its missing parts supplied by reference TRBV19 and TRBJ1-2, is DGGITQSPKYLFRKEGQNVTLSCEQNLNHDAMYWYRQDPGQGLRLIYYSQIVNDFQKGDIAEGYSVSREKKESFPLTVTSAQKNPTAFYLCASRDLGGRPWGYTFGSGTRLTVV.

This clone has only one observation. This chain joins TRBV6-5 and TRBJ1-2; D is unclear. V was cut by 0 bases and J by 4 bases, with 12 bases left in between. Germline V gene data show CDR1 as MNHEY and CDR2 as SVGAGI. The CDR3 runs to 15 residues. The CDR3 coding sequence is TGTGCCAGCAGTTACTCGGAATGGAGTTCCTATGGCTACACCTTC. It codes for CASSYSEWSSYGYTF.

The DNA of the CDR3 is TGTGCCAGCAGTCGAGGGTTGTGGGGGGAAAAACTGTTTTTT. Its translation: CASSRGLWGEKLFF. V gene TRBV27 combines with J gene TRBJ1-4, with D tentatively TRBD1 (5 bases). The germline CDR1 and CDR2 sequences are MNHEY and SMNVEV (reference sequence). The CDR3 runs to 14 residues. V was trimmed by 5 bases and J by 8 bases, leaving 15 bases between them.

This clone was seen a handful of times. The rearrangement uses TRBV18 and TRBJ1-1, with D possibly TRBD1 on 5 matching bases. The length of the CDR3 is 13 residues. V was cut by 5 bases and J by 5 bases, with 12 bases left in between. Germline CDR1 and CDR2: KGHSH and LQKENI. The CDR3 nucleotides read TGTGCCAGCTCAGAAGGGGTAGGGACTGAAGCTTTCTTT. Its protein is CASSEGVGTEAFF.

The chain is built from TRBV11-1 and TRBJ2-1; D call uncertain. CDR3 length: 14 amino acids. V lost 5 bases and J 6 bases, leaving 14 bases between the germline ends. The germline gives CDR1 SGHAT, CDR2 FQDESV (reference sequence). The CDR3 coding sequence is TGTGCCAGCAGCCTAATCGGTAGAGGCAATGAGCAGTTCTTC. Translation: CASSLIGRGNEQFF.

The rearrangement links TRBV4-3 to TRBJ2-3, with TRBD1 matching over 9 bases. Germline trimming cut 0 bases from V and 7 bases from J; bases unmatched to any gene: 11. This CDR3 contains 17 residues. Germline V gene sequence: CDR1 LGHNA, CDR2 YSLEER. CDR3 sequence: CASSQDQTGGALNTQYF. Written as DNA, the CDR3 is TGCGCCAGCAGCCAAGATCAGACAGGGGGGGCTCTCAATACGCAGTATTTT.

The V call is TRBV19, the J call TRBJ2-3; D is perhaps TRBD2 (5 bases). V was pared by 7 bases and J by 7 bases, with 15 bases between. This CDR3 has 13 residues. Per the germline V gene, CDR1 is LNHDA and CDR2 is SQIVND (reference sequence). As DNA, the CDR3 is TGTGCCAGTACTGAGCGAGGGCTTAATACGCAGTATTTT. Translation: CASTERGLNTQYF.

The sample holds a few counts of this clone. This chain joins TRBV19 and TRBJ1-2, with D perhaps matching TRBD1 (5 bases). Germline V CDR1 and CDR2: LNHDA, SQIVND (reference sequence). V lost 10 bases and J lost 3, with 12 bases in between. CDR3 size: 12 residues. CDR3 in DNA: TGTGCCACCACGGGGCTCCACTATGGCTACACCTTC. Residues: CATTGLHYGYTF.